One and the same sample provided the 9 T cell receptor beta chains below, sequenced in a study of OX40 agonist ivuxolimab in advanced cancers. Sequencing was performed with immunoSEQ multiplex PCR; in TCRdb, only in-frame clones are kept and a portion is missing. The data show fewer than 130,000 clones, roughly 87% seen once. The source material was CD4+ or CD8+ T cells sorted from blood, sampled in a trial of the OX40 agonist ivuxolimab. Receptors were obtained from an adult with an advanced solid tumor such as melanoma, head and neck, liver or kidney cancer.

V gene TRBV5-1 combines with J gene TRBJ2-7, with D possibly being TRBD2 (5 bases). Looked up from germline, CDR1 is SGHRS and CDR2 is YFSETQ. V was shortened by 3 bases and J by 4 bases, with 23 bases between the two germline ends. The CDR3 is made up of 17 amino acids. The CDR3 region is CASSSLGGFRMGYEQYF. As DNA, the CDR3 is TGCGCCAGCAGCTCACTCGGCGGGTTCCGGATGGGTTACGAGCAGTACTTC.

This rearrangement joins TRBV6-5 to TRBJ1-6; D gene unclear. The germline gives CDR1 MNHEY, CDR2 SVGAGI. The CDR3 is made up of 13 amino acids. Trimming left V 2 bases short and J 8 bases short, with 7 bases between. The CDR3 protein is CASSYNLDSPLHF. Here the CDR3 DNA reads TGTGCCAGCAGTTACAACTTAGATTCACCCCTCCACTTT.

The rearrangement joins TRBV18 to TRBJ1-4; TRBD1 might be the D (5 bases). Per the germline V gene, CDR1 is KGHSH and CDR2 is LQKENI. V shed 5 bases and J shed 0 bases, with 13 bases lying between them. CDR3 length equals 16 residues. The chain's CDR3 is CASSSPVTATNEKLFF. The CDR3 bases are TGTGCCAGCTCATCCCCGGTGACAGCAACTAATGAAAAACTGTTTTTT.

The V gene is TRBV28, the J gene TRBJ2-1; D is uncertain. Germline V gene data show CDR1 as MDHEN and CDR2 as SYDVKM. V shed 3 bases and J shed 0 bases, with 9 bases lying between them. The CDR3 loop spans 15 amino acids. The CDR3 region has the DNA TGTGCCAGCAGTTTGCCCGTTTCCTCCTACAATGAGCAGTTCTTC. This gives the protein CASSLPVSSYNEQFF.

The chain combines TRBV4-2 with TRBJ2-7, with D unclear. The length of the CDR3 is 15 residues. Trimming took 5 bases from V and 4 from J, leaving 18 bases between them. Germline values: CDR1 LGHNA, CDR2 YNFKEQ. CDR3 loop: CASSSKKEPPYEQYF. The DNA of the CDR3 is TGTGCCAGCAGCTCAAAAAAGGAGCCCCCTTACGAGCAGTACTTC.

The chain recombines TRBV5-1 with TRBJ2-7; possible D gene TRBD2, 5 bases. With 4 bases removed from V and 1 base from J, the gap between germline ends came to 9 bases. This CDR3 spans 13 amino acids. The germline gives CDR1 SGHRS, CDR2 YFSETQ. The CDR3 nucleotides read TGCGCCAGCAGCGTGAGCGGTTCCTACGAGCAGTACTTC. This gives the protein CASSVSGSYEQYF.

This chain's CDR3 is CASSPGTATPLHF. The CDR3 nucleotides are TGTGCCAGCAGTCCGGGGACAGCTACACCCCTCCACTTT. J is TRBJ1-6 and V is TRBV28, with 7 bases lining up with TRBD1. The CDR3 sequence is 13 residues long. Trimming took 5 bases from V and 11 from J; bases not matched to a gene: 6. Germline V gene data show CDR1 as MDHEN and CDR2 as SYDVKM.

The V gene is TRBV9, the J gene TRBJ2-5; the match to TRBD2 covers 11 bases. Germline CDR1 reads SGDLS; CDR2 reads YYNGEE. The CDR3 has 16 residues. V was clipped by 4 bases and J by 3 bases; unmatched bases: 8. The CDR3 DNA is TGTGCCAGCAGCCTTCGGCCTAGCGGGGGGAAAGAGACCCAGTACTTC. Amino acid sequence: CASSLRPSGGKETQYF.

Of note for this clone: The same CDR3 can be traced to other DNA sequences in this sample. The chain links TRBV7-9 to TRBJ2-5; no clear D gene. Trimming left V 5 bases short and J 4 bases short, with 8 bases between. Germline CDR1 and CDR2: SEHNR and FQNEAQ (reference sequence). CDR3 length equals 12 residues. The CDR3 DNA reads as TGTGCCAGCAGCCCCAGTGGAGAGACCCAGTACTTC. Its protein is CASSPSGETQYF.